Listed below are T cell receptor beta chains from one sample, sequenced in a study of blood T cell repertoires in COVID-19. The data were produced by immunoSEQ multiplex PCR, yet TCRdb's version contains in-frame clones alone and is incomplete. The data show roughly 84,000 clones, with over 70% seen just once and around 4.2% held by the top ten. Sequenced: peripheral blood. The receptors shown here come from a woman between 50 and 59 years old with acute or convalescent COVID-19. Both conserved end residues are part of each CDR3. A D gene is named only where the DNA matches it firmly. Rows give clone size only sometimes, using once, few, many, or a class for an expanded clone.

D gene,V gene,J gene,CDR3 length,clone size,CDR3 protein,CDR3 DNA
-,TRBV19,TRBJ1-2,14,-,CASSISLANYGYTF,TGTGCCAGTAGTATCTCTCTAGCTAACTATGGCTACACCTTC
-,TRBV2,TRBJ2-5,15,-,CASSEARGEKETQYF,TGTGCCAGCAGTGAAGCGCGGGGAGAGAAAGAGACCCAGTACTTC
-,TRBV28,TRBJ1-3,16,-,CASLSRRAVYGNTIYF,TGTGCCAGCCTCTCGAGGAGGGCCGTTTATGGAAACACCATATATTTT
-,TRBV14,TRBJ1-2,13,-,CASSPELNYGYTF,TGTGCCAGCAGCCCAGAACTGAACTATGGCTACACCTTC
TRBD2,TRBV2,TRBJ2-5,15,-,CASSEERTSGETQYF,TGTGCCAGCAGTGAAGAACGGACTAGCGGGGAGACCCAGTACTTC
TRBD1,TRBV6-5,TRBJ1-1,14,-,CASSSGQGKSEAFF,TGTGCCAGCAGTTCCGGACAGGGGAAGTCTGAAGCTTTCTTT
-,TRBV6-5,TRBJ2-7,15,-,CASSYDKDRSYEQYF,TGTGCCAGCAGTTACGATAAAGACAGATCCTACGAGCAGTACTTC
TRBD1,TRBV7-2,TRBJ1-2,17,-,CASSLRTGGQGNYGYTF,TGTGCCAGCAGCTTAAGGACAGGTGGGCAAGGTAACTATGGCTACACCTTC
-,TRBV28,TRBJ1-2,16,-,CASSLLDQGSFYGYTF,TGTGCCAGCAGTTTATTAGACCAGGGGAGCTTCTATGGCTACACCTTC
TRBD2,TRBV24-1,TRBJ2-3,12,-,CATRGLASTQYF,TGTGCCACCAGGGGACTAGCCTCTACGCAGTATTTT
TRBD1,TRBV19,TRBJ2-1,16,-,CASSMVGTGAYNEQFF,TGTGCCAGTAGTATGGTTGGGACAGGGGCTTACAATGAGCAGTTCTTC
-,TRBV5-1,TRBJ2-2,15,-,CASSLGGQILGELFF,TGCGCCAGCAGCTTGGGTGGCCAAATCCTCGGGGAGCTGTTTTTT
TRBD1,TRBV18,TRBJ2-7,13,-,CASSPRDSAEQYF,TGTGCCAGCTCACCACGGGACAGTGCCGAGCAGTACTTC
TRBD2,TRBV28,TRBJ2-1,15,-,CASRLAGASYNEQFF,TGTGCCAGCAGACTAGCGGGGGCCTCCTACAATGAGCAGTTCTTC
-,TRBV18,TRBJ1-3,16,once,CASSPSTHRAGNTIYF,TGTGCCAGCTCACCTTCGACCCACAGGGCCGGAAACACCATATATTTT
TRBD1,TRBV7-2,TRBJ1-2,14,-,CASSLVTGEEGYTF,TGTGCCAGCAGCCTAGTCACAGGGGAAGAGGGCTACACCTTC
-,TRBV28,TRBJ2-2,14,-,CASKSQQNTGELFF,TGTGCCTCCAAATCCCAACAAAACACCGGGGAGCTGTTTTTT
-,TRBV6-5,TRBJ1-5,12,-,CASSTFNQPQHF,TGTGCCAGCAGTACTTTCAATCAGCCCCAGCATTTT
TRBD2,TRBV2,TRBJ2-3,15,-,CASSERGMGTDTQYF,TGTGCCAGCAGCGAGCGGGGAATGGGCACAGATACGCAGTATTTT
-,TRBV6-5,TRBJ2-7,15,few,CASSYLGGGAKEQYF,TGTGCCAGCAGTTATCTAGGAGGGGGGGCGAAGGAGCAGTACTTC
TRBD1,TRBV15,TRBJ1-2,15,-,CATSAETGKNYGYTF,TGTGCCACCAGCGCCGAGACAGGGAAGAACTATGGCTACACCTTC
-,TRBV27,TRBJ1-4,14,-,CASSLWAANEKLFF,TGTGCCAGCAGTTTATGGGCCGCAAATGAAAAACTGTTTTTT
TRBD1,TRBV27,TRBJ2-5,14,-,CASSDRGGRETQYF,TGTGCCAGCAGTGACAGGGGAGGTCGGGAGACCCAGTACTTC
TRBD1,TRBV2,TRBJ2-1,15,-,CASRLQGSSYNEQFF,TGTGCCAGCAGGCTACAGGGGAGCTCCTACAATGAGCAGTTCTTC
-,TRBV10-3,TRBJ1-2,14,-,CAISEGQNNYGYTF,TGTGCCATCAGTGAAGGACAAAACAACTATGGCTACACCTTC
TRBD2,TRBV6-5,TRBJ2-3,15,-,CASSWTSGVTDTQYF,TGTGCCAGCAGTTGGACTAGCGGGGTCACAGATACGCAGTATTTT
TRBD1,TRBV18,TRBJ2-2,14,-,CASSPERTGGVLFF,TGTGCCAGCTCACCCGAACGGACAGGGGGCGTGCTGTTTTTT
-,TRBV5-6,TRBJ1-5,14,-,CASSLTDSNQPQHF,TGTGCCAGCAGTTTGACTGATAGCAATCAGCCCCAGCATTTT